This T cell receptor (beta chain) comes out of a study of cytomegalovirus exposure and HLA in healthy donors. This PCR relied on a set of 60 Vbeta primers and 13 Jbeta primers. As processed by the authors: Counted up in a later analysis, unique TCR beta chains came to some 72 million, with around 12 million shared. Sequencing used immunoSEQ multiplex PCR; TCRdb keeps in-frame clones, though not all of them. Clonal size and the V and J genes are those of that table, whereas D and trimming came from the DNA. The table shows around 110,000 clones, with approximately 80% occurring only once. The study's findings and limits: There were a few CMV-associated chains whose specificity for CMV antigens was confirmed in vitro. The classifier reportedly diagnosed cytomegalovirus status with high sensitivity and specificity.

V was clipped by 1 base and J by 1 base, with 7 bases between them. Germline loops: CDR1 LGHNA, CDR2 YSLEER. There are 14 residues in the CDR3. Concerning this clone itself: The antigen is unknown.

Sequences were obtained from PBMCs. This sequence originates from a man aged 25 to 40 in good health and CMV-seropositive. This chain connects TRBV4-3 to TRBJ1-1; D gene uncertain. DNA of the CDR3: TGCGCCAGCAGCCAAGTTGTCAGGAACACTGAAGCTTTCTTT. Its protein product is CASSQVVRNTEAFF.